This TCR beta chain was documented in a study of blood T cell repertoires in COVID-19. Study context: T cells, B-cell-depleted T cells, or PBMCs provided the cDNA or gDNA that served as material.

Germline V gives CDR1 SGHRS, CDR2 YFSETQ. V was shortened by 8 bases and J by 5 bases, with 10 bases between the two germline ends. The CDR3 covers 11 residues. The assay was immunoSEQ multiplex PCR, and TCRdb's table has in-frame clones only and misses some. The table has around 250,000 clones, about four fifths seen once. Participants came from roughly 25 US areas, aged about 18 to 89 years. Each participant's cohort was designated according to participant-reported clinical history. Recovered status applied to Cohort 3 donors who had two consecutive negative PCRs. It also applied to those with clearance or with symptom resolution.

The sample consisted of PBMCs or T cells enriched from blood (not recorded which). The gene calls are TRBV5-1 and TRBJ1-1; D gene ambiguous. This TCR came from a man aged 50-59 years who had recovered from COVID-19. The DNA for the CDR3 is TGCGCCAGTCATGCGGAGACTGAAGCTTTCTTT. Residues: CASHAETEAFF.